This TCR beta chain was recovered during a study of blood T cell repertoires in COVID-19. Turning to the study itself: The cDNA or gDNA used as material had been derived from T cells, B-cell-depleted T cells, or PBMCs.

Method: immunoSEQ multiplex PCR; TCRdb's copy keeps in-frame clones and lacks some. The sample includes 84,000 or so clones, roughly 78% of them seen just once. The CDR3 is 18 residues long. V was clipped by 1 base and J by 2 bases, with 20 bases between them. Germline CDR1 reads SGHDN; CDR2 reads FVKESK. The material sequenced was peripheral blood. The chain combines TRBV14 with TRBJ2-5, with a possible D match to TRBD2 (6 bases). This TCR came from a man aged 60 to 75 with COVID-19, enrolled during active disease. CDR3 sequence reads: CASSQGGWAGPIQETQYF. The CDR3 DNA reads TGTGCCAGCAGCCAAGGGGGTTGGGCGGGACCGATACAAGAGACCCAGTACTTC.